The T cell receptor (beta chain) described here comes from a study of OX40 agonist ivuxolimab in advanced cancers. Profiled with immunoSEQ multiplex PCR; TCRdb holds only in-frame clones, not every one. Seen here are tens of thousands of clones, roughly 86% observed once, and the top ten hold approximately 2.5%. Concerning this clone: Its antigen is as yet unknown.

J was trimmed by 3 bases and V by 4 bases; bases with no gene match: 4. The germline gives CDR1 LNHDA, CDR2 SQIVND (reference sequence). The CDR3 has 15 amino acids. Study conclusions and caveats: Circulating CD4+ and CD8+ T cells showed clonal expansion by week 6 at 0.1 to 3.0 mg/kg.

Source: CD4+ or CD8+ T cells sorted from blood, taken in a trial of the OX40 agonist ivuxolimab. The rearrangement links TRBV19 to TRBJ2-7, with 12 nucleotides matching TRBD2. The source is an adult with an advanced solid tumor such as melanoma, head and neck, liver or kidney cancer. In DNA, the CDR3 is TGTGCCAGTAGTACTTCGACTAGCGGGAGCTACGAGCAGTACTTC. Its translation: CASSTSTSGSYEQYF. The entire variable domain, with the rest obtained from reference TRBV19 and TRBJ2-7, is as follows: DGGITQSPKYLFRKEGQNVTLSCEQNLNHDAMYWYRQDPGQGLRLIYYSQIVNDFQKGDIAEGYSVSREKKESFPLTVTSAQKNPTAFYLCASSTSTSGSYEQYFGPGTRLTVT.